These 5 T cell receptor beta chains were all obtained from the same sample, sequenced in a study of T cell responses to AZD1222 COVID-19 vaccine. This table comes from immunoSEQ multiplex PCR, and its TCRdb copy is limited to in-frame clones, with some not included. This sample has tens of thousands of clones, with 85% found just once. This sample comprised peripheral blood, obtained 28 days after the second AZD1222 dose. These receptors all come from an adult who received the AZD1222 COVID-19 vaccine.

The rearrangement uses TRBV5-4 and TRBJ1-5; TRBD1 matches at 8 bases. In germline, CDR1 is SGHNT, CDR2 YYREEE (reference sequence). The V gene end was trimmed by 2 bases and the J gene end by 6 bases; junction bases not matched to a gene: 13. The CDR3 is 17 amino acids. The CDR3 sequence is CASSLGGTGSAGQPQHF. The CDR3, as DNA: TGTGCCAGCAGCTTAGGGGGGACAGGCTCGGCGGGTCAGCCCCAGCATTTT.

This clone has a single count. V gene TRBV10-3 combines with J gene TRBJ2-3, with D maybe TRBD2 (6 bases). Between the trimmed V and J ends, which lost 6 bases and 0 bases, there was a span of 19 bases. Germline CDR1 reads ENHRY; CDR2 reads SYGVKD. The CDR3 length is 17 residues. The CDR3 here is CAIRKTSGGASTDTQYF. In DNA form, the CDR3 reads TGTGCCATCAGGAAAACGAGTGGAGGGGCTAGCACAGATACGCAGTATTTT.

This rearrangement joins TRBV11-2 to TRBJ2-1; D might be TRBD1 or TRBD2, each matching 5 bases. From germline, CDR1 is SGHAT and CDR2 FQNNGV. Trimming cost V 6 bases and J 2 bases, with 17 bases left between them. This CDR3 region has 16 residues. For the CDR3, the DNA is TGTGCCAGCAGACGAGTAAGGGGACCCACCTACAATGAGCAGTTCTTC. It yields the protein CASRRVRGPTYNEQFF.

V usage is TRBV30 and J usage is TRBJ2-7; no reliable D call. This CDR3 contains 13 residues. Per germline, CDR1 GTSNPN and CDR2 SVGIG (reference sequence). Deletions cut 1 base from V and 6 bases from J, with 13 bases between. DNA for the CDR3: TGTGCCTGGAGTGCGGGCCCTCTGCGCGAGCAGTACTTC. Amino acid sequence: CAWSAGPLREQYF.

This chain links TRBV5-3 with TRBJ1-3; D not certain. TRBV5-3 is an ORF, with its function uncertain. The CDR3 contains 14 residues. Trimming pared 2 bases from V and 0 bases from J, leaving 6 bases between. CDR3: CARSFCYSGNTIYF. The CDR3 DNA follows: TGTGCCAGAAGCTTCTGTTACTCTGGAAACACCATATATTTT.